Below are 9 T cell receptor beta chains sequenced from a single sample in a study of T cells after yellow fever vaccination. MiXCR, run by TCRdb on the 5' RACE reads, gives a single entry per CDR3 protein. Of 70,000 or so distinct CDR3 sequences in the sample, about 6% were seen once. Sequencing used CD4+ T cells sorted from PBMCs, obtained around 16 days after the first yellow fever vaccination. Every receptor here comes from a young man who received the YFV17D yellow fever vaccine.

This clonotype was picked up many times. The chain carries TRBV5-1 and TRBJ2-3; no clear D. Trimming pared 2 bases from V and 4 bases from J, leaving 11 bases between. CDR1 SGHRS and CDR2 YFSETQ come from the germline V gene. The CDR3 is made up of 14 amino acids. The DNA of the CDR3 is TGCGCCAGCAGCTTAGACCCGGCAGCAGATACGCAGTATTTT. It translates to CASSLDPAADTQYF.

This clonotype has only a few counts. V and J are TRBV7-3 and TRBJ2-1, with no clear D. This CDR3 comprises 13 residues. The germline CDR1 and CDR2 sequences are SGHTA and FQGTGA. Deletions cut 4 bases from V and 9 bases from J, with 13 bases between. CDR3 nucleotide sequence: TGTGCCAGCAGCTACATCCAGCAGGCTGAGCAGTTCTTC. Translation gives CASSYIQQAEQFF.

This clonotype was seen repeatedly, ten times or more. The genes are TRBV2 and TRBJ2-5, with 14 nucleotides matching TRBD2. The V segment lost 0 bases and the J segment 1 base; nucleotides outside the gene matches: 10. The CDR3 loop spans 20 amino acids. The germline V gene has CDR1 SNHLY and CDR2 FYNNEI. The CDR3 DNA sequence: TGTGCCAGCAGTGAAGCAAGACTAGCGGGGGGGCAGAGTGGCCAAGAGACCCAGTACTTC. Amino acid sequence: CASSEARLAGGQSGQETQYF.

This clonotype was seen at least ten times. The chain's CDR3 is CASSPGSGRDEQFF. Written as DNA, the CDR3 is TGTGCCAGCAGCCCCGGGTCAGGGAGGGATGAGCAGTTCTTC. The chain is built from TRBV5-4 and TRBJ2-1, with 7 bases aligning to TRBD2. With 4 bases clipped from V and 8 bases from J, the junction kept 9 bases outside the gene matches. Germline V lookup: CDR1 SGHNT, CDR2 YYREEE (reference sequence). CDR3 length: 14 amino acids. Together with reference TRBV5-4 and TRBJ2-1, the CDR3 gives the full variable domain: ETGVTQSPTHLIKTRGQQVTLRCSSQSGHNTVSWYQQALGQGPQFIFQYYREEENGRGNFPPRFSGLQFPNYSSELNVNALELDDSALYLCASSPGSGRDEQFFGPGTRLTVL.

In its sample, this clonotype was seen many times. This rearrangement joins TRBV20-1 to TRBJ1-2, with D possibly matching TRBD1 (5 bases). This CDR3 has 13 amino acids. The germline gives CDR1 DFQATT, CDR2 SNEGSKA (reference sequence). With 0 bases removed from V and 3 bases from J, the gap between germline ends came to 8 bases. The CDR3 protein is CSARDIGDYGYTF. In DNA form, the CDR3 reads TGCAGTGCTAGAGATATAGGGGACTATGGCTACACCTTC.

The table lists this clonotype with many counts. The chain recombines TRBV4-1 with TRBJ2-1; 8 positions agree with TRBD1. CDR3 length: 17 residues. Per germline, CDR1 MGHRA and CDR2 YSYEKL. The V and J ends lost 3 bases and 7 bases, in that order; junction bases with no gene match: 14. CDR3 in DNA: TGCGCCAGCAGCCAGATCCCCGGACAGGGATTTGGGAATGAGCAGTTCTTC. It specifies CASSQIPGQGFGNEQFF.

This clonotype was seen repeatedly, ten times or more. V gene TRBV29-1 combines with J gene TRBJ1-1; D remains unclear. The ends were cut back, 1 base at V and 4 bases at J, with 10 bases in the middle. The CDR3 runs 13 residues. Germline CDR1 SQVTM, CDR2 ANQGSEA. The CDR3 protein is CSVEGFFITEAFF. CDR3 coding DNA: TGCAGCGTTGAAGGTTTTTTTATCACTGAAGCTTTCTTT.

This clonotype occurred many times. The chain combines TRBV7-9 with TRBJ1-1; 11 positions agree with TRBD1. The length of the CDR3 is 14 residues. Germline V CDR1 and CDR2: SEHNR, FQNEAQ (reference sequence). V dropped 5 bases and J dropped 6; count of bases not matched to a gene: 5. The CDR3 nucleotides read TGTGCCAGCAGCATGGACAGGGGGCTCTCTGAAGCTTTCTTT. It encodes CASSMDRGLSEAFF. The full variable domain, in which reference TRBV7-9 and TRBJ1-1 provide the parts outside the CDR3, is DTGVSQNPRHKITKRGQNVTFRCDPISEHNRLYWYRQTLGQGPEFLTYFQNEAQLEKSRLLSDRFSAERPKGSFSTLEIQRTEQGDSAMYLCASSMDRGLSEAFFGQGTRLTVV.

This clonotype was counted ten times or more. The chain has TRBV20-1 and TRBJ2-7; D is possibly TRBD1 (5 bases). The CDR3 has 12 residues. From germline, CDR1 is DFQATT and CDR2 SNEGSKA (reference sequence). Between the trimmed V and J ends, which lost 8 bases and 1 base, there was a span of 12 bases. This CDR3 is CSTIGVSYEQYF. DNA of the CDR3: TGCAGTACAATAGGGGTGTCCTACGAGCAGTACTTC.